Presented here are 21 T cell receptor beta chains from one specimen sequenced in a study of radiotherapy plus CTLA-4 blockade in lung cancer. Data came from immunoSEQ multiplex PCR; TCRdb stores just in-frame clones and leaves some out. The sample shows approximately 97,000 clones, roughly 80% of them seen only once. The sequences come from peripheral blood, collected from a patient treated with radiotherapy plus ipilimumab. These receptors were taken from a human donor with non-small cell lung cancer who had stable disease on radiotherapy plus ipilimumab.

The chain joins TRBV11-2 to TRBJ2-1; no definite D call. The V and J ends lost 7 bases and 7 bases respectively, with 8 bases between them. Germline CDR1 is SGHAT and CDR2 is FQNNGV. The CDR3 consists of 11 residues. The CDR3 region has the DNA TGTGCCAGCACCGGGCTGAATGAGCAGTTCTTC. This codes for CASTGLNEQFF.

The rearrangement uses TRBV28 and TRBJ1-6, with TRBD1 as a possible D gene (5 bases). Germline-derived CDR1 and CDR2 are MDHEN and SYDVKM. V lost 0 bases to trimming and J lost 7 bases, with 19 bases between them. The CDR3 extends over 18 amino acids. CDR3 nucleotide sequence: TGTGCCAGCAGTTTATGGGTCTCAGGGACGGGATACAATTCACCCCTCCACTTT. Protein: CASSLWVSGTGYNSPLHF.

This clone was counted a single time. The chain is built from TRBV11-2 and TRBJ2-1; 12 bases fit TRBD2. Per germline, CDR1 SGHAT and CDR2 FQNNGV. The V and J ends lost 2 bases and 0 bases, in that order; junction bases with no gene match: 8. The CDR3 extends over 19 amino acids. The CDR3 loop is CASSLRASGGASSYNEQFF. The CDR3 DNA is TGTGCCAGCAGCTTACGCGCTAGCGGGGGGGCCAGCTCCTACAATGAGCAGTTCTTC.

This rearrangement joins TRBV6-5 to TRBJ2-1; D remains unclear. The CDR3 is 13 residues long. Trimming pared 8 bases from V and 9 bases from J, leaving 17 bases between. CDR1 is MNHEY and CDR2 is SVGAGI in the germline V gene. The DNA for the CDR3 is TGTGCCAGCGGTTGGACGGGCCGCGGTGAGCAGTTCTTC. The encoded protein is CASGWTGRGEQFF.

This clone was recorded once. The genes are TRBV14 and TRBJ1-1; 9 bases are shared with TRBD1. Germline V lookup: CDR1 SGHDN, CDR2 FVKESK. J was trimmed by 5 bases and V by 3 bases; bases with no gene match: 7. The CDR3 covers 15 residues. The CDR3, as DNA: TGTGCCAGCAGCCAGTACAGGGGGCTAAGGACTGAAGCTTTCTTT. It codes for CASSQYRGLRTEAFF.

The rearrangement links TRBV6-5 to TRBJ2-7, with TRBD1 matching over 8 bases. J gave up 0 bases and V 5 bases, and 3 bases lay outside the gene matches. The CDR3 loop spans 14 amino acids. The germline gives CDR1 MNHEY, CDR2 SVGAGI. The CDR3 region is CASSVDRVSYEQYF. Written as DNA, the CDR3 is TGTGCCAGCAGTGTGGACAGGGTCTCCTACGAGCAGTACTTC.

This chain uses TRBV5-1 with TRBJ2-3, with D perhaps given as TRBD1 or TRBD2 (6 bases each). CDR1 and CDR2 (germline): SGHRS, YFSETQ. This CDR3 has 15 amino acids. The germline V and J ends were trimmed by 4 bases and 3 bases, with 15 bases remaining between them. CDR3 DNA sequence: TGCGCCAGCAGCCTGTTGGGGGGCAGTACAGATACGCAGTATTTT. This gives the protein CASSLLGGSTDTQYF. Full variable domain (outside the CDR3, taken from reference TRBV5-1 and TRBJ2-3): KAGVTQTPRYLIKTRGQQVTLSCSPISGHRSVSWYQQTPGQGLQFLFEYFSETQRNKGNFPGRFSGRQFSNSRSEMNVSTLELGDSALYLCASSLLGGSTDTQYFGPGTRLTVL.

In this sample, this clone turned up once. The genes are TRBV19 and TRBJ2-3; TRBD1 matches 7 bases. Germline CDR1 reads LNHDA; CDR2 reads SQIVND (reference sequence). Trimming took 7 bases from V and 4 from J; bases not matched to a gene: 8. The CDR3 sequence is 14 residues long. CDR3 nucleotides: TGTGCCAGTAAGGGGACAGCATGGGCAGATACGCAGTATTTT. Translating it yields CASKGTAWADTQYF.

The V and J genes are TRBV7-8 and TRBJ2-3, with TRBD1 matching over 7 bases. V lost 5 bases to trimming and J lost 6 bases; unmatched junction nucleotides: 11. The CDR3 length is 15 residues. CDR1 and CDR2 (germline): SGHVS, FQNEAQ. For the CDR3, the DNA is TGTGCCAGCAGCAGCCAGAGGACAGGCGGGGATACGCAGTATTTT. This encodes CASSSQRTGGDTQYF. Full variable domain (outside the CDR3, taken from reference TRBV7-8 and TRBJ2-3): GAGVSQSPRYKVAKRGQDVALRCDPISGHVSLFWYQQALGQGPEFLTYFQNEAQLDKSGLPSDRFFAERPEGSVSTLKIQRTQQEDSAVYLCASSSQRTGGDTQYFGPGTRLTVL.

V usage is TRBV27 and J usage is TRBJ2-3; tentatively, D is TRBD2 (7 bases). V lost 4 bases, J lost 0 bases, and 17 bases lay in between. This CDR3 has 17 amino acids. From germline, CDR1 is MNHEY and CDR2 SMNVEV (reference sequence). DNA for the CDR3: TGTGCCAGCAGTTCCCCCCGGGGGGCGTTAAGCACAGATACGCAGTATTTT. Protein sequence: CASSSPRGALSTDTQYF.

This clone was found a few times. The chain is built from TRBV4-2 and TRBJ1-3; D unresolved. V lost 0 bases, J lost 0 bases, and 12 bases lay in between. The CDR3 spans 17 residues. The germline CDR1 and CDR2 sequences are LGHNA and YNFKEQ. The CDR3 loop reads CASSQDLGGSSGNTIYF. CDR3 DNA sequence: TGTGCCAGCAGCCAAGATTTGGGAGGAAGCTCTGGAAACACCATATATTTT.

The chain employs TRBV25-1 and TRBJ2-5; tentatively, D is TRBD2 (7 bases). This CDR3 comprises 15 residues. The V gene lost 6 bases and the J gene lost 4 bases, with 18 bases spanning the gap. CDR1 and CDR2 from the germline V gene are MGHDK and SYGVNS. The CDR3 protein is CASRTGGGLGETQYF. In DNA form, the CDR3 reads TGTGCCAGCAGAACTGGGGGGGGCTTGGGAGAGACCCAGTACTTC.

This clone has a single count. The rearrangement links TRBV15 to TRBJ2-3, with TRBD2 matching over 9 bases. This CDR3 spans 17 amino acids. CDR1 is LNHNV, CDR2 YYDKDF, per germline (reference sequence). Trimming removed 0 bases from V and 3 bases from J; junction bases left unmatched: 7. In DNA, the CDR3 is TGTGCCACCAGCAGAGATCCCAGCGGGGGGCCAACAGATACGCAGTATTTT. This codes for CATSRDPSGGPTDTQYF.

The J gene is TRBJ1-2, the V gene TRBV28; D possibly corresponds to TRBD1 (5 bases). Trimming removed 6 bases at V and 2 bases at J, with 16 bases between. The CDR3 is 15 residues long. Germline CDR1 MDHEN, CDR2 SYDVKM. The CDR3 reads CASSLPGGVNYGYTF. The CDR3, as DNA: TGTGCCAGCAGCCTCCCCGGGGGGGTGAACTATGGCTACACCTTC.

The rearrangement joins TRBV5-1 to TRBJ1-4; no clear D. This CDR3 contains 17 residues. V lost 0 bases, J lost 3 bases, and 15 bases lay in between. Germline V gives CDR1 SGHRS, CDR2 YFSETQ. The CDR3 protein is CASSLVGQSLANEKLFF. Written as DNA, the CDR3 is TGCGCCAGCAGCTTGGTGGGCCAGTCTTTGGCTAATGAAAAACTGTTTTTT.

The J gene is TRBJ1-1, the V gene TRBV5-8; 7 bases match TRBD1. Germline V gene data show CDR1 as SGHTS and CDR2 as YDEGEE. CDR3 length: 14 residues. J was trimmed by 1 base and V by 4 bases; bases with no gene match: 4. The CDR3 DNA reads as TGTGCCAGCAGCCGCAGGGGGGCGAACACTGAAGCTTTCTTT. This encodes CASSRRGANTEAFF.

The chain carries TRBV20-1 and TRBJ1-1; D ambiguous. Germline V gene lookup returns CDR1 DFQATT and CDR2 SNEGSKA (reference sequence). CDR3 size: 9 residues. V was cut by 8 bases and J by 3 bases, with 4 bases left in between. CDR3 coding DNA: TGCAGTCCCCACACTGAAGCTTTCTTT. This translates into CSPHTEAFF.

This clone was detected once. J is TRBJ1-2 and V is TRBV13, with 7 bases lining up with TRBD1. The CDR3 sequence is 14 residues long. Germline loops: CDR1 PRHDT, CDR2 FYEKMQ (reference sequence). The J segment lost 8 bases and the V segment lost 2 bases, leaving 8 bases of the junction unmatched. The DNA of the CDR3 is TGTGCCAGCAGCTTATGGGGAGGGGGCGTCGGCTACACCTTC. Translating gives CASSLWGGGVGYTF.

The genes are TRBV5-8 and TRBJ1-6; D remains unclear. The CDR3 contains 14 residues. Deletions cut 1 base from V and 0 bases from J, with 2 bases between. Germline CDR1 and CDR2: SGHTS and YDEGEE. CDR3 sequence reads: CASSLRSYNSPLHF. The DNA for the CDR3 is TGTGCCAGCAGCTTGCGCTCCTATAATTCACCCCTCCACTTT.

This clone was observed a single time. The chain joins TRBV11-1 to TRBJ1-3; TRBD1 might be the D (6 bases). Trimming took off 5 bases at V and 2 bases at J, with 7 bases between the two ends. CDR3 length equals 13 residues. Germline loops: CDR1 SGHAT, CDR2 FQDESV (reference sequence). The CDR3 DNA reads TGTGCCAGCAGCCGGACAGCTGGAAACACCATATATTTT. It codes for CASSRTAGNTIYF.

This chain links TRBV27 with TRBJ1-2; tentative D call: TRBD1 (5 bases). CDR1 and CDR2 (germline): MNHEY, SMNVEV (reference sequence). Deletions cut 3 bases from V and 8 bases from J, with 10 bases between. This CDR3 comprises 12 residues. The CDR3 loop is CASSFPGGGYTF. Here the CDR3 DNA reads TGTGCCAGCAGTTTCCCGGGGGGAGGCTACACCTTC.